The source of this TCR beta chain is a study of blood T cells in healthy people across ages. Using a J-beta primer mix together with a sample-barcoded 5' primer, a second PCR was run for about 6 to 12 cycles. Every molecule of cDNA carried a tag from a template-switch adaptor with 12 random nucleotides. Via MiXCR, TCRdb re-called the 5' RACE reads, giving one row per CDR3 protein. Found here are about 670,000 distinct CDR3 sequences, 40% to 45% of them singletons; the top ten hold about 30%. About this clonotype itself: Its specificity is unknown.

The germline CDR1 and CDR2 sequences are LNHDA and SQIVND (reference sequence). The CDR3 extends over 15 amino acids. V trimming: 4 bases; J trimming: 4 bases; junction bases outside the gene matches: 7. Healthy Caucasian individuals from Russia aged about 6 to 90 served as donors. Staff drew approximately 9.1 milliliters of peripheral blood from each donor. Broader study findings: Fewer expanded clones and more diversity marked long-lived versus aged donors.

The chain has TRBV19 and TRBJ2-1, with TRBD1 matching 7 bases. The receptor comes from an elderly man in good health. Sequenced material: blood. This CDR3 is CASSKRSGGYNEQFF. The CDR3 bases are TGTGCCAGTAGTAAGCGGTCAGGGGGATACAATGAGCAGTTCTTC.